These 13 T cell receptor beta chains share one sample of origin, sequenced in a study of blood T cell repertoires in COVID-19. Measured with immunoSEQ multiplex PCR; TCRdb has only the in-frame clones, and not every one. The sample has about 120,000 clones, around four fifths seen once. The material sequenced was peripheral blood. The receptors originated from a human donor in a cohort sampled during active COVID-19.

J is TRBJ2-2 and V is TRBV6-6; D remains ambiguous. This CDR3 is built from 16 residues. CDR1 and CDR2 from the germline V gene are MNHNY and SVGAGI (reference sequence). V shed 0 bases and J shed 0 bases, with 8 bases lying between them. CDR3 loop: CASSYSSSTNTGELFF. CDR3 sequence (DNA): TGTGCCAGCAGTTACTCGAGTAGTACGAACACCGGGGAGCTGTTTTTT.

The V and J genes are TRBV5-1 and TRBJ2-2; the match to TRBD2 covers 7 bases. The J segment lost 5 bases and the V segment lost 1 base, leaving 8 bases of the junction unmatched. Germline CDR1 is SGHRS and CDR2 is YFSETQ. The CDR3 contains 16 residues. The CDR3, as DNA: TGCGCCAGCAGCTTGTTGGGGACTATGGGGACCGGGGAGCTGTTTTTT. Translating gives CASSLLGTMGTGELFF.

The J gene is TRBJ1-1, the V gene TRBV5-1, with TRBD1 identical over 8 bases. V lost 1 base and J lost 0; bases outside the gene matches: 8. The CDR3 contains 17 residues. CDR1 and CDR2 from the germline V gene are SGHRS and YFSETQ. CDR3 coding DNA: TGCGCCAGCAGCTTGAACTTCCAGGGGGCCTTGAACACTGAAGCTTTCTTT. As protein: CASSLNFQGALNTEAFF. Combining the CDR3 with reference TRBV5-1 and TRBJ1-1 gives the whole variable domain KAGVTQTPRYLIKTRGQQVTLSCSPISGHRSVSWYQQTPGQGLQFLFEYFSETQRNKGNFPGRFSGRQFSNSRSEMNVSTLELGDSALYLCASSLNFQGALNTEAFFGQGTRLTVV.

The V and J genes are TRBV11-2 and TRBJ2-7, with 13 bases aligning to TRBD2. There are 15 residues in the CDR3. The germline V gene encodes CDR1 SGHAT and CDR2 FQNNGV. Trimming cost V 4 bases and J 3 bases; bases outside gene matches: 3. As DNA, the CDR3 is TGTGCCAGCAGCTCCAGACTAGCGGGGGGCTACGAGCAGTACTTC. Protein product: CASSSRLAGGYEQYF.

This clone was observed a few times. In DNA, the CDR3 is TGTGCCAGCTCACCACGGGGACAGGGTAGTGAGGATGAGCAGTTCTTC. It encodes CASSPRGQGSEDEQFF. J is TRBJ2-1 and V is TRBV18, with 9 bases identical to TRBD1. The CDR3 covers 16 residues. Losses at the gene ends were 1 base for V and 8 bases for J; bases not matched to a gene: 9. Germline lookup yields CDR1 KGHSH and CDR2 LQKENI.

The genes are TRBV12-3 or TRBV12-4 and TRBJ2-5; TRBD2 is a possible D gene (6 bases). The ends were cut back, 3 bases at V and 4 bases at J, with 9 bases in the middle. CDR3 length equals 13 residues. The CDR3 bases are TGTGCCAGCAGTTTGCGGGGTACAGAGACCCAGTACTTC. It encodes CASSLRGTETQYF.

V and J are TRBV20-1 and TRBJ2-1; D unclear. In germline, CDR1 is DFQATT, CDR2 SNEGSKA (reference sequence). The CDR3 is 11 residues long. Trimming left V 2 bases short and J 4 bases short, with 3 bases between. The DNA of the CDR3 is TGCAGTGCTAGACCTTACAATGAGCAGTTCTTC. Amino acid sequence: CSARPYNEQFF.

This clone has more than one count but fewer than ten. CDR3 loop: CSVRPSWGGNQETQYF. In DNA, the CDR3 is TGCAGCGTTCGGCCATCGTGGGGGGGAAACCAAGAGACCCAGTACTTC. V and J are TRBV29-1 and TRBJ2-5; 7 bases fit TRBD2. From germline, CDR1 is SQVTM and CDR2 ANQGSEA. This CDR3 comprises 16 residues. J lost 0 bases, V lost 5 bases, and 12 bases had no gene match.

This clone was recorded only once. V is TRBV7-2 and J is TRBJ2-5; the D gene is possibly TRBD1 (6 bases). Germline lookup yields CDR1 SGHTA and CDR2 FQGNSA. V was trimmed by 5 bases and J by 4 bases, leaving 14 bases between them. This CDR3 is 14 amino acids long. The CDR3 loop reads CASSPTRGGETQYF. CDR3 coding DNA: TGTGCCAGCAGCCCTACCAGAGGGGGAGAGACCCAGTACTTC.

The chain carries TRBV11-2 and TRBJ2-4; D gene unclear. Germline-derived CDR1 and CDR2 are SGHAT and FQNNGV. The CDR3 sequence is 14 residues long. V gave up 4 bases and J gave up 0 bases, with 7 bases separating them. The CDR3 DNA sequence: TGTGCCAGCAGCTCTCGTTTAGCCAAAAACATTCAGTACTTC. The encoded protein is CASSSRLAKNIQYF.

The chain couples TRBV3-1 (or the pseudogene TRBV3-2) to TRBJ1-4; D call uncertain. The V and J ends lost 0 bases and 5 bases respectively, with 10 bases between them. This CDR3 spans 15 amino acids. The V gene's germline CDR1 is LGHDT and CDR2 YNNKEL (reference sequence). CDR3 amino acids: CASSQDMGKNEKLFF. The CDR3, as DNA: TGTGCCAGCAGCCAAGATATGGGCAAGAATGAAAAACTGTTTTTT.

The V gene is TRBV30, the J gene TRBJ1-6; D possibly corresponds to TRBD1 (6 bases). The length of the CDR3 is 15 residues. V dropped 3 bases and J dropped 7 bases, with 16 bases sitting between them. Germline V gives CDR1 GTSNPN, CDR2 SVGIG (reference sequence). As DNA, the CDR3 is TGTGCCTGGAGCTATGCAGGGGCTCGGAATTCACCCCTCCACTTT. Translation: CAWSYAGARNSPLHF.

This clone was seen only a few times. The chain uses TRBV19 and TRBJ1-1; 8 nucleotides align to TRBD1. The CDR3 covers 13 residues. Germline values: CDR1 LNHDA, CDR2 SQIVND (reference sequence). The V segment lost 5 bases and the J segment 8 bases; nucleotides outside the gene matches: 7. CDR3 nucleotide sequence: TGTGCCAGTAGTTCGGACAGGGCCTCCGAAGCTTTCTTT. Translated: CASSSDRASEAFF.